The 29 T cell receptor beta chains below come from one sample, sequenced in a study of STAT3 mutations in large granular lymphocyte leukemia. The study, taken as a whole, reports: Every T-LGLL patient had at least one immunodominant TCRbeta clonotype.

Produced via immunoSEQ multiplex PCR; TCRdb's table is partial and in-frame only. The sample lists about 1,200 clones; about 48% were seen once. Their antigen targets remain unknown. Sequenced material: peripheral blood mononuclear cells. The receptors shown here come from a male patient between 45 and 59 years old with T-cell large granular lymphocyte leukemia. Some clones in this sample may be carry-over from other donors' samples.

This clone was counted a few times. The chain joins TRBV6-5 to TRBJ1-5, with D perhaps matching TRBD1 (5 bases). CDR1 is MNHEY and CDR2 is SVGAGI in the germline V gene. There are 13 residues in the CDR3. Between the trimmed V and J ends, which lost 9 bases and 2 bases, there was a span of 11 bases. CDR3: CASCQGGNQPQHF. The CDR3 DNA reads TGTGCCAGTTGCCAGGGTGGCAATCAGCCCCAGCATTTT.

The J gene is TRBJ2-7, the V gene TRBV7-9; 9 nucleotides line up with TRBD2. The ends lost 3 bases at V and 4 bases at J; junction bases unmatched: 4. This CDR3 is built from 14 residues. The V gene's germline CDR1 is SEHNR and CDR2 FQNEAQ (reference sequence). CDR3 in DNA: TGTGCCAGCAGCTTTGATAGCGGGAGTTACGAGCAGTACTTC. Translating gives CASSFDSGSYEQYF.

This clone was observed a single time. The chain combines TRBV29-1 with TRBJ2-7; D may be TRBD2 (7 bases). The CDR3 is 13 amino acids. Germline lookup yields CDR1 SQVTM and CDR2 ANQGSEA. The V end was cut by 6 bases, the J end by 7 bases, with 19 bases between. In nucleotides, the CDR3 is TGCAGCGTCGACGTCGGGGGGCAGTATGAGCAGTACTTC. Translated, it gives CSVDVGGQYEQYF.

The chain recombines TRBV18 with TRBJ2-6; D uncertain. CDR1 and CDR2 from the germline V gene are KGHSH and LQKENI. The CDR3 contains 17 residues. V was trimmed by 6 bases and J by 2 bases, leaving 17 bases between them. The CDR3 is CASSPPLDLPGANVLTF. The CDR3 bases are TGTGCCAGCTCTCCCCCCCTTGACCTCCCTGGGGCCAACGTCCTGACTTTC.

J is TRBJ2-5 and V is TRBV5-1, with no clear D. The CDR3 totals 12 residues. V was pared by 2 bases and J by 2 bases, with 4 bases between. Germline V gene sequence: CDR1 SGHRS, CDR2 YFSETQ. CDR3 coding DNA: TGCGCCAGCAGCTTTTCTCAAGAGACCCAGTACTTC. As protein: CASSFSQETQYF.

V and J are TRBV9 and TRBJ1-2; the D is unclear. V was pared by 3 bases and J by 6 bases, with 24 bases between. The CDR3 loop spans 17 amino acids. The germline gives CDR1 SGDLS, CDR2 YYNGEE. The CDR3 nucleotides are TGTGCCAGCAGCGCCGGTTTGAAGGGTCTCCTCGCTAATGGCTACACCTTC. This sequence encodes CASSAGLKGLLANGYTF.

The chain joins TRBV18 to TRBJ1-1; no clear D. The CDR3 runs 13 residues. Germline V CDR1 and CDR2: KGHSH, LQKENI. Trimming left V 3 bases short and J 2 bases short, with 7 bases between. CDR3 amino acids: CASSPVSNTEAFF. CDR3 in DNA: TGTGCCAGCTCACCCGTCAGTAACACTGAAGCTTTCTTT.

The gene calls are TRBV7-9 and TRBJ2-1; 7 bases align to TRBD2. The V gene end was trimmed by 5 bases and the J gene end by 7 bases; junction bases not matched to a gene: 14. CDR1 SEHNR and CDR2 FQNEAQ come from the germline V gene (reference sequence). CDR3 size: 16 residues. The CDR3 here is CASSPSAGLGGNEQFF. CDR3 DNA: TGTGCCAGCAGCCCATCAGCGGGACTCGGGGGGAATGAGCAGTTCTTC.

The chain combines TRBV29-1 with TRBJ2-7; 9 bases fit TRBD2. Trimming cost V 4 bases and J 6 bases; bases outside gene matches: 13. This CDR3 contains 15 residues. Germline V gene lookup returns CDR1 SQVTM and CDR2 ANQGSEA. The CDR3 reads CSVGRRLADSLEQYF. Written as DNA, the CDR3 is TGCAGCGTTGGTCGAAGACTAGCGGACTCCCTCGAGCAGTACTTC.

This clone was counted a few times. V gene TRBV12-5 combines with J gene TRBJ2-7; no definite D call. There are 12 residues in the CDR3. Trimming removed 5 bases from V and 9 bases from J, with 14 bases in between. Germline assignment: CDR1 LGHNT and CDR2 FRNRAP. DNA for the CDR3: TGTGCTAGTGGTCCCGGGCCCGGCGGGCAGTACTTC. Its protein product is CASGPGPGGQYF.

This clone has a single count. The chain has TRBV5-1 and TRBJ2-6; 9 nucleotides agree with TRBD1. V dropped 3 bases and J dropped 1; count of bases not matched to a gene: 8. Looked up from germline, CDR1 is SGHRS and CDR2 is YFSETQ. This CDR3 spans 18 amino acids. The CDR3 spells CASSYAGQGLSGANVLTF. The CDR3 DNA reads as TGCGCCAGCAGCTATGCGGGACAGGGACTTTCTGGGGCCAACGTCCTGACTTTC.

This clone was counted between two and nine times. The V and J genes are TRBV27 and TRBJ2-3; D is uncertain. This CDR3 has 12 amino acids. V gave up 5 bases and J gave up 0 bases, with 3 bases separating them. CDR1 and CDR2 from the germline V gene are MNHEY and SMNVEV (reference sequence). The CDR3, as DNA: TGTGCCAGCAGTCCGAGCACAGATACGCAGTATTTT. It translates to CASSPSTDTQYF.

V is TRBV1 and J is TRBJ2-7; the D segment call TRBD1 is taken from the table without a DNA check. TRBV1 is noted as a pseudogene. This CDR3 has 15 residues. The CDR3 reads CTSSHPWADPTRQYF. The CDR3 DNA reads TGCACCAGCAGCCATCCATGGGCAGATCCTACGAGGCAGTACTTC.

This clone showed up just a few times. This sequence joins TRBV29-1 and TRBJ2-1; unclear D gene. V was shortened by 4 bases and J by 5 bases, with 6 bases between the two germline ends. Germline values: CDR1 SQVTM, CDR2 ANQGSEA. The CDR3 runs to 11 residues. The CDR3 nucleotides are TGCAGCGTTGCGTTAGACAATGAGCAGTTCTTC. Amino acids: CSVALDNEQFF.

The chain joins TRBV7-9 to TRBJ1-2; D ambiguous. V was shortened by 1 base and J by 0 bases, with 9 bases between the two germline ends. Germline V lookup: CDR1 SEHNR, CDR2 FQNEAQ (reference sequence). This CDR3 contains 15 residues. DNA for the CDR3: TGTGCCAGCAGCTTAGTCGGCATGTCTAACTATGGCTACACCTTC. It codes for CASSLVGMSNYGYTF.

The gene calls are TRBV5-1 and TRBJ1-2; 7 bases fit TRBD1. The CDR3 has 14 amino acids. Per germline, CDR1 SGHRS and CDR2 YFSETQ. Unmatched junction bases numbered 6, after V lost 3 bases and J lost 4 bases. For the CDR3, the DNA is TGCGCCAGCAGCTGGACAGGAAGCGGCTATGGCTACACCTTC. Residues: CASSWTGSGYGYTF.

The V gene is TRBV7-9, the J gene TRBJ2-4; D gene unclear. The CDR3 totals 17 residues. Germline assignment: CDR1 SEHNR and CDR2 FQNEAQ (reference sequence). V lost 1 base and J 0 bases, leaving 13 bases between the germline ends. The CDR3 nucleotides read TGTGCCAGCAGCTTAGGGGGTCAAGGAGTAGCCAAAAACATTCAGTACTTC. Protein sequence: CASSLGGQGVAKNIQYF.

This clone was counted only a few times. The V gene is TRBV5-4, the J gene TRBJ2-7; D is uncertain. V dropped 0 bases and J dropped 2 bases, with 9 bases sitting between them. The CDR3 contains 14 residues. From germline, CDR1 is SGHNT and CDR2 YYREEE (reference sequence). This chain's CDR3 is CASSLGGSTYEQYF. For the CDR3, the DNA is TGTGCCAGCAGCTTGGGTGGGTCAACCTACGAGCAGTACTTC.

This clone is a singleton in its sample. This rearrangement joins TRBV29-1 to TRBJ1-2; TRBD1 aligns across 7 bases. V shed 7 bases, J shed 6 bases, and the junction held 5 bases outside the gene matches. Germline assignment: CDR1 SQVTM and CDR2 ANQGSEA. This CDR3 comprises 11 residues. The CDR3 coding sequence is TGCAGCGGGTGGACAGGCGATGGCTACACCTTC. Translating it yields CSGWTGDGYTF. The complete variable domain, with remaining parts taken from reference TRBV29-1 and TRBJ1-2, reads SAVISQKPSRDICQRGTSLTIQCQVDSQVTMMFWYRQQPGQSLTLIATANQGSEATYESGFVIDKFPISRPNLTFSTLTVSNMSPEDSSIYLCSGWTGDGYTFGSGTRLTVV.

The rearrangement joins TRBV10-3 to TRBJ2-3; 13 bases fit TRBD2. The J segment lost 0 bases and the V segment lost 7 bases, leaving 7 bases of the junction unmatched. The CDR3 totals 17 residues. Germline CDR1 is ENHRY and CDR2 is SYGVKD. Here the CDR3 DNA reads TGTGCCATCAACCGACTAGCGGGAGGCACTAGCACAGATACGCAGTATTTT. The encoded protein is CAINRLAGGTSTDTQYF.

The chain is built from TRBV30 and TRBJ1-2; D is undetermined. Per germline, CDR1 GTSNPN and CDR2 SVGIG (reference sequence). V lost 4 bases to trimming and J lost 3 bases, with 6 bases between them. The CDR3 is 11 residues long. The CDR3 DNA is TGTGCCTGGAAACAGTACTATGGCTACACCTTC. Encoded protein: CAWKQYYGYTF. Supplemented by reference TRBV30 and TRBJ1-2, the full variable domain reads SQTIHQWPATLVQPVGSPLSLECTVEGTSNPNLYWYRQAAGRGLQLLFYSVGIGQISSEVPQNLSASRPQDRQFILSSKKLLLSDSGFYLCAWKQYYGYTFGSGTRLTVV.

Only one count was recorded for this clone. The chain is built from TRBV18 and TRBJ1-5; D is possibly TRBD1 (6 bases). V gave up 4 bases and J gave up 0 bases, with 13 bases separating them. The CDR3 has 16 residues. Germline CDR1 KGHSH, CDR2 LQKENI. Here the CDR3 DNA reads TGTGCCAGCTCACAAGCCTCAGGGGCTAGCAATCAGCCCCAGCATTTT. It encodes CASSQASGASNQPQHF.

The chain employs TRBV29-1 and TRBJ2-1, with D perhaps matching TRBD2 (6 bases). Germline CDR1 is SQVTM and CDR2 is ANQGSEA. The CDR3 is made up of 14 amino acids. Trimming pared 2 bases from V and 6 bases from J, leaving 14 bases between. The CDR3 nucleotides are TGCAGCGTTGAACGGGCGGGGTGGCGCAATGAGCAGTTCTTC. Amino acid sequence: CSVERAGWRNEQFF.

The CDR3 spells CASSRALGGGPSEQYF. CDR3 in DNA: TGCGCCAGCAGCCGGGCCCTGGGCGGAGGTCCGTCCGAGCAGTACTTC. The V and J genes are TRBV5-1 and TRBJ2-7; tentative D call: TRBD2 (5 bases). V was trimmed by 4 bases and J by 6 bases, leaving 23 bases between them. This CDR3 has 16 residues. CDR1 is SGHRS and CDR2 is YFSETQ in the germline V gene.

The chain is built from TRBV7-9 and TRBJ1-1, with no clear D. The germline V gene has CDR1 SEHNR and CDR2 FQNEAQ (reference sequence). The CDR3 totals 14 residues. V lost 5 bases, J lost 3 bases, and 13 bases lay in between. The CDR3 coding sequence is TGTGCCAGCAGCACTAGCCTAGGCTACACTGAAGCTTTCTTT. Encoded protein: CASSTSLGYTEAFF. Full variable domain (missing parts from reference TRBV7-9 and TRBJ1-1): DTGVSQNPRHKITKRGQNVTFRCDPISEHNRLYWYRQTLGQGPEFLTYFQNEAQLEKSRLLSDRFSAERPKGSFSTLEIQRTEQGDSAMYLCASSTSLGYTEAFFGQGTRLTVV.

This clone was observed once. The chain employs TRBV29-1 and TRBJ2-4; maybe TRBD1 (5 bases). The CDR3 sequence is 12 residues long. V lost 7 bases, J lost 2 bases, and 9 bases lay in between. Germline-derived CDR1 and CDR2 are SQVTM and ANQGSEA. The CDR3 DNA sequence: TGCAGCGCCAGGGTAACCAAAAACATTCAGTACTTC. Translated: CSARVTKNIQYF.

The rearrangement links TRBV9 to TRBJ1-5; D is undetermined. The germline V gene encodes CDR1 SGDLS and CDR2 YYNGEE. V gave up 1 base and J gave up 5 bases, with 13 bases separating them. The CDR3 covers 15 residues. The DNA for the CDR3 is TGTGCCAGCAGCGTATTAGAGTCAGCCGATCAGCCCCAGCATTTT. Translation: CASSVLESADQPQHF. Combining the CDR3 with reference TRBV9 and TRBJ1-5 gives the whole variable domain DSGVTQTPKHLITATGQRVTLRCSPRSGDLSVYWYQQSLDQGLQFLIQYYNGEERAKGNILERFSAQQFPDLHSELNLSSLELGDSALYFCASSVLESADQPQHFGDGTRLSIL.

The V and J genes are TRBV9 and TRBJ2-3; D might be TRBD2 (5 bases). CDR3 length: 14 amino acids. The germline gives CDR1 SGDLS, CDR2 YYNGEE. The V end was cut by 0 bases, the J end by 8 bases, with 13 bases between. This CDR3 is CASSVELVERTQYF. The CDR3 region has the DNA TGTGCCAGCAGCGTAGAACTAGTTGAGCGTACGCAGTATTTT. The full variable domain, in which reference TRBV9 and TRBJ2-3 provide the parts outside the CDR3, is DSGVTQTPKHLITATGQRVTLRCSPRSGDLSVYWYQQSLDQGLQFLIQYYNGEERAKGNILERFSAQQFPDLHSELNLSSLELGDSALYFCASSVELVERTQYFGPGTRLTVL.

The gene calls are TRBV30 and TRBJ1-3, with D unclear. Germline-derived CDR1 and CDR2 are GTSNPN and SVGIG (reference sequence). This CDR3 region has 14 residues. V gave up 0 bases and J gave up 0 bases, with 6 bases separating them. DNA for the CDR3: TGTGCCTGGAGTGTAGGCTCCTCTGGAAACACCATATATTTT. Protein: CAWSVGSSGNTIYF.